The 27 T cell receptor beta chains below were found in one sample sequenced in a study of CD8 T cells in ankylosing spondylitis. TCRdb recomputed calls from the 5' RACE reads with MiXCR, one row per CDR3 protein. The data contain around 890,000 distinct CDR3 sequences, approximately 10% of them singletons. Study conclusions and caveats: Typical of ankylosing spondylitis blood, it appeared, was a TCR beta motif of eight highly homologous variants.

No antigens are known for them. The sample was blood, either unsorted or a sorted T cell fraction (not recorded which). The receptors were gathered from a male donor with ankylosing spondylitis.

This clonotype showed up just a few times. The V gene is TRBV20-1, the J gene TRBJ1-1; maybe TRBD1 (5 bases). Germline V gene data show CDR1 as DFQATT and CDR2 as SNEGSKA (reference sequence). V was pared by 5 bases and J by 6 bases, with 16 bases between. The CDR3 has 13 amino acids. CDR3 sequence (DNA): TGCAGTGCTCCCCCGGGGGGGACGGCTGAAGCTTTCTTT. As protein: CSAPPGGTAEAFF.

This clonotype was observed a handful of times. The chain recombines TRBV20-1 with TRBJ2-2, with D maybe TRBD2 (5 bases). Germline-derived CDR1 and CDR2 are DFQATT and SNEGSKA (reference sequence). Trimming pared 0 bases from V and 0 bases from J, leaving 14 bases between. The CDR3 consists of 17 residues. CDR3 in amino acids: CSARDLWGEANTGELFF. In DNA, the CDR3 is TGCAGTGCTAGAGATCTCTGGGGAGAAGCGAACACCGGGGAGCTGTTTTTT.

This clonotype has only a few counts. The rearrangement uses TRBV5-1 and TRBJ2-7; D is uncertain. With 0 bases removed from V and 7 bases from J, the gap between germline ends came to 20 bases. CDR1 is SGHRS, CDR2 YFSETQ, per germline. This CDR3 comprises 16 residues. CDR3 residues: CASSLGAWATYEEQYF. DNA for the CDR3: TGCGCCAGCAGCTTGGGTGCATGGGCCACCTACGAAGAGCAGTACTTC.

This clonotype was counted a few times. This chain links TRBV20-1 with TRBJ2-2; possible D gene TRBD2, 6 bases. Looked up from germline, CDR1 is DFQATT and CDR2 is SNEGSKA (reference sequence). Trimming cost V 7 bases and J 1 base, with 13 bases left between them. The CDR3 runs 14 residues. This CDR3 is CSVPSRGNTGELFF. As DNA, the CDR3 is TGCAGTGTGCCCTCGCGGGGGAACACCGGGGAGCTGTTTTTT.

This clonotype has just a few counts. The rearrangement links TRBV12-5 to TRBJ2-3; possible D gene TRBD1, 5 bases. V was clipped by 1 base and J by 3 bases, with 8 bases between them. This CDR3 is built from 14 residues. Germline V gene data show CDR1 as LGHNT and CDR2 as FRNRAP. DNA of the CDR3: TGTGCTAGTGGTTTGGGCAGGGTAACAGATACGCAGTATTTT. This translates into CASGLGRVTDTQYF. Drawing the rest from reference TRBV12-5 and TRBJ2-3, the complete variable domain is DARVTQTPRHKVTEMGQEVTMRCQPILGHNTVFWYRQTMMQGLELLAYFRNRAPLDDSGMPKDRFSAEMPDATLATLKIQPSEPRDSAVYFCASGLGRVTDTQYFGPGTRLTVL.

This clonotype was counted ten times or more. This sequence joins TRBV5-1 and TRBJ1-1; no clear D. The ends were cut back, 4 bases at V and 2 bases at J, with 12 bases in the middle. Germline CDR1 SGHRS, CDR2 YFSETQ. The CDR3 spans 14 residues. CDR3 sequence reads: CASSLVRENTEAFF. CDR3 nucleotide sequence: TGCGCCAGCAGCCTGGTTAGGGAAAACACTGAAGCTTTCTTT.

This clonotype was observed at least ten times. The chain combines TRBV12-3 or TRBV12-4 with TRBJ2-2; no reliable D call. Trimming cost V 3 bases and J 5 bases, with 13 bases left between them. The CDR3 contains 15 residues. Here the CDR3 reads CASSFAQTLTGELFF. As DNA, the CDR3 is TGTGCCAGCAGTTTTGCACAGACCTTAACCGGGGAGCTGTTTTTT.

In this sample, this clonotype turned up many times. As DNA, the CDR3 is TGCAGCGTTGCGCGGGGGGCGTCCAGTTACAATGAGCAGTTCTTC. This codes for CSVARGASSYNEQFF. This chain links TRBV29-1 with TRBJ2-1; 8 bases fit TRBD2. Germline assignment: CDR1 SQVTM and CDR2 ANQGSEA. V was pared by 4 bases and J by 4 bases, with 9 bases of the junction left unmatched. The CDR3 loop spans 15 amino acids.

The rearrangement links TRBV5-1 to TRBJ2-1; 9 bases fit TRBD2. Per germline, CDR1 SGHRS and CDR2 YFSETQ. V lost 1 base, J lost 0 bases, and 8 bases stayed unmatched. This CDR3 region has 18 residues. CDR3 sequence reads: CASSLTLAGLLSYNEQFF. Here the CDR3 DNA reads TGCGCCAGCAGCTTGACCCTAGCGGGATTACTCTCCTACAATGAGCAGTTCTTC.

This clonotype was seen a handful of times. The rearrangement joins TRBV6-5 to TRBJ1-1; 7 nucleotides line up with TRBD1. J was trimmed by 10 bases and V by 2 bases; bases with no gene match: 7. The CDR3 runs to 13 residues. Germline CDR1 is MNHEY and CDR2 is SVGAGI. CDR3 nucleotides: TGTGCCAGCAGTTACCAGACAGGGACCGGAGCTTTCTTT. Encoded protein: CASSYQTGTGAFF.

In its sample, this clonotype was seen many times. At one boundary the junction diverges from the germline segment, which might be a read error. The chain uses TRBV20-1 and TRBJ1-2; no clear D gene. The CDR3 is made up of 13 amino acids. Per the germline V gene, CDR1 is DFQATT and CDR2 is SNEGSKA (reference sequence). This CDR3 is CSVRLPMEYGYTF. In nucleotides, the CDR3 is TGCAGTGTTAGACTGCCCATGGAGTATGGCTACACCTTC.

This clonotype has a count of ten or more. CDR3 residues: CSAPTGGRNEQYF. CDR3 nucleotides: TGCAGTGCCCCGACGGGGGGGCGTAACGAGCAGTACTTC. The V call is TRBV20-1, the J call TRBJ2-7; 8 bases are a match to TRBD2. Unmatched junction bases numbered 9, after V lost 6 bases and J lost 5 bases. The CDR3 is 13 residues long. CDR1 is DFQATT and CDR2 is SNEGSKA in the germline V gene (reference sequence).

This clonotype was recorded a few times. The chain combines TRBV5-1 with TRBJ2-3; D is ambiguous. Germline V gene sequence: CDR1 SGHRS, CDR2 YFSETQ. The CDR3 has 13 residues. The V end was cut by 0 bases, the J end by 4 bases, with 6 bases between. The CDR3 sequence: CASSLDSSDTQYF. The CDR3 nucleotides are TGCGCCAGCAGCTTGGACAGTTCAGATACGCAGTATTTT. Looking up the rest from reference TRBV5-1 and TRBJ2-3 gives the full variable domain: KAGVTQTPRYLIKTRGQQVTLSCSPISGHRSVSWYQQTPGQGLQFLFEYFSETQRNKGNFPGRFSGRQFSNSRSEMNVSTLELGDSALYLCASSLDSSDTQYFGPGTRLTVL.

This clonotype was counted between two and nine times. The CDR3 DNA follows: TGCAGTGCTAGAGGGACAGGTCCTAGCAATCAGCCCCAGCATTTT. Protein: CSARGTGPSNQPQHF. The V gene is TRBV20-1, the J gene TRBJ1-5, with 7 bases matching TRBD1. V trimming: 1 base; J trimming: 0 bases; junction bases outside the gene matches: 3. Germline V gene data show CDR1 as DFQATT and CDR2 as SNEGSKA (reference sequence). The CDR3 totals 15 residues.

This chain joins TRBV24-1 and TRBJ1-2; D not resolved. CDR1 KGHDR and CDR2 SFDVKD come from the germline V gene. The CDR3 spans 12 residues. V was trimmed by 3 bases and J by 7 bases, leaving 8 bases between them. CDR3 sequence (DNA): TGTGCCACCAGTGATAGAGGGTTTGGCTACACCTTC. Its protein is CATSDRGFGYTF.

This clonotype was observed a few times. The V and J genes are TRBV20-1 and TRBJ1-1; a weak D match, TRBD1 (6 bases). The V gene's germline CDR1 is DFQATT and CDR2 SNEGSKA (reference sequence). Trimming left V 4 bases short and J 4 bases short, with 10 bases between. This CDR3 is built from 12 residues. For the CDR3, the DNA is TGCAGTGCTAACAGGGTCGGCACTGAAGCTTTCTTT. Its translation is CSANRVGTEAFF.

This clonotype has a handful of counts. The chain has TRBV20-1 and TRBJ2-1; the match to TRBD2 covers 9 bases. The CDR3 sequence is 15 residues long. Trimming took 0 bases from V and 10 from J; bases not matched to a gene: 10. Germline CDR1 is DFQATT and CDR2 is SNEGSKA (reference sequence). The CDR3 reads CSARDPLAGRGEQFF. CDR3 in DNA: TGCAGTGCTAGAGATCCCCTAGCGGGGAGGGGCGAGCAGTTCTTC.

This clonotype was counted only a few times. V is TRBV5-6 and J is TRBJ1-2, with D possibly matching TRBD1 (5 bases). The germline CDR1 and CDR2 sequences are SGHDT and YYEEEE. Trimming took 0 bases from V and 1 from J, leaving 7 bases between them. This CDR3 has 14 amino acids. In nucleotides, the CDR3 is TGTGCCAGCAGCTTGGCAGGGAATAACTATGGCTACACCTTC. Amino acid sequence: CASSLAGNNYGYTF.

This clonotype was seen a few times. This chain uses TRBV7-2 with TRBJ2-7; D remains ambiguous. Germline loops: CDR1 SGHTA, CDR2 FQGNSA. V was shortened by 3 bases and J by 4 bases, with 13 bases between the two germline ends. CDR3 size: 14 residues. CDR3 amino acids: CASSFQVESYEQYF. The CDR3 coding sequence is TGTGCCAGCAGCTTCCAGGTAGAGTCGTACGAGCAGTACTTC.

In this sample, this clonotype turned up many times. V and J are TRBV20-1 and TRBJ2-5, with 9 bases fitting TRBD2. CDR1 is DFQATT, CDR2 SNEGSKA, per germline (reference sequence). With 5 bases clipped from V and 5 bases from J, the junction kept 12 bases outside the gene matches. There are 15 residues in the CDR3. The CDR3 DNA follows: TGCAGTGCTCCCAGGGCGGGACTAGCTAGTGAGACCCAGTACTTC. Translating gives CSAPRAGLASETQYF.

The chain uses TRBV19 and TRBJ2-6; D unresolved. CDR1 is LNHDA, CDR2 SQIVND, per germline (reference sequence). V shed 5 bases and J shed 0 bases, with 11 bases lying between them. The CDR3 has 16 residues. The CDR3 DNA sequence: TGTGCCAGTAGTCTCTATGGCCACTCTGGGGCCAACGTCCTGACTTTC. Protein sequence: CASSLYGHSGANVLTF.

This clonotype was counted many times. This chain joins TRBV20-1 and TRBJ1-5, with 9 bases fitting TRBD1. CDR3 size: 13 residues. Germline loops: CDR1 DFQATT, CDR2 SNEGSKA (reference sequence). The J segment lost 6 bases and the V segment lost 3 bases, leaving 3 bases of the junction unmatched. The CDR3 here is CSARGQGAQPQHF. CDR3 coding DNA: TGCAGTGCTAGGGGACAGGGCGCTCAGCCCCAGCATTTT.

This clonotype occurred a few times. The V call is TRBV24-1, the J call TRBJ1-5; 7 bases are shared with TRBD1. The V gene end was trimmed by 2 bases and the J gene end by 2 bases; junction bases not matched to a gene: 5. CDR3 length equals 16 residues. The germline gives CDR1 KGHDR, CDR2 SFDVKD. CDR3 coding DNA: TGTGCCACCAGTGATTCGAGACAGGGAGGCAATCAGCCCCAGCATTTT. This codes for CATSDSRQGGNQPQHF.

This clonotype was detected ten times or more. The chain combines TRBV7-2 with TRBJ2-4; 7 bases are a match to TRBD2. This CDR3 has 15 amino acids. The J segment lost 2 bases and the V segment lost 5 bases, leaving 6 bases of the junction unmatched. The germline V gene has CDR1 SGHTA and CDR2 FQGNSA. This chain's CDR3 is CASSPGGLTKNIQYF. The CDR3 DNA follows: TGTGCCAGCAGCCCGGGGGGACTGACCAAAAACATTCAGTACTTC.

V usage is TRBV20-1 and J usage is TRBJ1-6; D is perhaps TRBD1 (6 bases). Germline loops: CDR1 DFQATT, CDR2 SNEGSKA (reference sequence). The CDR3 covers 13 residues. With 5 bases removed from V and 7 bases from J, the gap between germline ends came to 12 bases. The CDR3 loop is CSASLTGNSPLHF. The CDR3 DNA is TGCAGTGCTTCTTTAACAGGGAATTCACCCCTCCACTTT.

The sample holds a few counts of this clonotype. The CDR3 protein is CASSLVRGADSNQPQHF. CDR3 sequence (DNA): TGTGCCAGCAGTTTAGTTAGAGGGGCCGATAGCAATCAGCCCCAGCATTTT. V usage is TRBV12-3 or TRBV12-4 and J usage is TRBJ1-5; possibly TRBD1 for D (5 bases). V was pared by 1 base and J by 0 bases, with 13 bases between. This CDR3 is 17 amino acids long.

The chain couples TRBV29-1 to TRBJ2-3; a weak D match, TRBD2 (5 bases). Germline CDR1 reads SQVTM; CDR2 reads ANQGSEA. This CDR3 spans 13 amino acids. Trimming removed 8 bases from V and 1 base from J, with 13 bases in between. The CDR3 coding sequence is TGCAGCTCTCGAGCGGCAGGCACAGATACGCAGTATTTT. Its protein is CSSRAAGTDTQYF.